This T cell receptor beta chain was recovered during a study of blood T cell repertoires in COVID-19. On the study more broadly: Italy, Spain and the United States were the sources of the convalescent and acute COVID-19 samples.

CDR3 length equals 14 residues. With V trimmed by 4 bases and J by 6 bases, 5 bases remained unmatched. Germline CDR1 and CDR2: KGHDR and SFDVKD. Clones were sequenced by immunoSEQ multiplex PCR, and TCRdb holds only the in-frame ones, with some missing. Of 100,000 to 150,000 clones in the sample, over 75% were seen once. The clonotype originates from a man between 60 and 75 years old with acute or convalescent COVID-19. The sequenced sample was peripheral blood. This chain uses TRBV24-1 with TRBJ1-2; the match to TRBD1 covers 9 bases. Written as DNA, the CDR3 is TGTGCCACCAGTGAAGCAGGGACAGGGCATGGCTACACCTTC. Translation: CATSEAGTGHGYTF.